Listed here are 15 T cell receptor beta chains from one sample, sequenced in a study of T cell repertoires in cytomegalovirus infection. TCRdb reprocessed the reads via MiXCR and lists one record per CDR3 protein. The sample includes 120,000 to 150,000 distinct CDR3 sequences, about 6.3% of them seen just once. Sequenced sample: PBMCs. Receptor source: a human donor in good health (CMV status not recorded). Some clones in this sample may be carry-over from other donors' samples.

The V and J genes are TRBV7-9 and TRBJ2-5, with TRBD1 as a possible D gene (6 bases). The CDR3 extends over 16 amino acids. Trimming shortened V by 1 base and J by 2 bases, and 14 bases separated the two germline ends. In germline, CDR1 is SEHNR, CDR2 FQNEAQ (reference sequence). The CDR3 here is CASSLGLGQAQETQYF. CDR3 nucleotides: TGTGCCAGCAGCTTAGGTCTGGGACAAGCACAAGAGACCCAGTACTTC.

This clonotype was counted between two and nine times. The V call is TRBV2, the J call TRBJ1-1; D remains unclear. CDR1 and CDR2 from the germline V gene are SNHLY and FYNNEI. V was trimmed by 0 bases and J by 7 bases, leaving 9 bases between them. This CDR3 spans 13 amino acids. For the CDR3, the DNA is TGTGCCAGCAGTGAAGCCCGGGGAGTTGAAGCTTTCTTT. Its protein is CASSEARGVEAFF.

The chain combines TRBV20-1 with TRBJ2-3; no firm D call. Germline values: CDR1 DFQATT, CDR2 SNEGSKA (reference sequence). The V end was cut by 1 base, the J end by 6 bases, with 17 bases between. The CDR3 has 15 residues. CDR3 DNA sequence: TGCAGTGCTAGAGCGGTAGAAGCCTGGCGGGATACGCAGTATTTT. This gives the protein CSARAVEAWRDTQYF.

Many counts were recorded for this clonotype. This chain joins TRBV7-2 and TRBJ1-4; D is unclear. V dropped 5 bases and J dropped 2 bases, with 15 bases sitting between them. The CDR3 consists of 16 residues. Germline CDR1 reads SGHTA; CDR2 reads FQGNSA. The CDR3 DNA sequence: TGTGCCAGCAGCGCATATGGTCGAGGGACTAATGAAAAACTGTTTTTT. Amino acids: CASSAYGRGTNEKLFF. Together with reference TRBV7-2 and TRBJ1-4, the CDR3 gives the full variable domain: GAGVSQSPSNKVTEKGKDVELRCDPISGHTALYWYRQSLGQGLEFLIYFQGNSAPDKSGLPSDRFSAERTGGSVSTLTIQRTQQEDSAVYLCASSAYGRGTNEKLFFGSGTQLSVL.

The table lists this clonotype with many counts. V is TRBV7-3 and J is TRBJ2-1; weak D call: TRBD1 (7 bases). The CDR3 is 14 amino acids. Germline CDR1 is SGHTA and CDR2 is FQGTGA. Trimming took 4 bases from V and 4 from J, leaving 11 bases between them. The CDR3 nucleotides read TGTGCCAGCAGCTCGTCAGGGGGGTACAATGAGCAGTTCTTC. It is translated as CASSSSGGYNEQFF.

CDR3 residues: CASSYGGIPNTEAFF. In DNA, the CDR3 is TGTGCCAGCAGTTACGGGGGCATCCCCAACACTGAAGCTTTCTTT. The V and J genes are TRBV6-2 or TRBV6-3 and TRBJ1-1, with D tentatively TRBD1 (6 bases). Germline loops: CDR1 MNHEY, CDR2 SVGEGT. Deletions cut 2 bases from V and 2 bases from J, with 12 bases between. The CDR3 loop spans 15 amino acids.

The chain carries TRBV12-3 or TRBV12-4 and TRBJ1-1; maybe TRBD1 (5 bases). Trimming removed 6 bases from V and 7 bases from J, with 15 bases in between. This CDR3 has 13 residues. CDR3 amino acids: CASSWGLGGEAFF. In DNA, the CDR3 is TGTGCCAGCAGCTGGGGACTGGGAGGTGAAGCTTTCTTT.

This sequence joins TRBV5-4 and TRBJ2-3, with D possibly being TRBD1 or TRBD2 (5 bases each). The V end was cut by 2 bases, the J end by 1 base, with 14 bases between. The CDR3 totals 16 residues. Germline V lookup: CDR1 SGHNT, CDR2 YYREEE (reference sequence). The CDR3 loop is CASSLVGTRGTDTQYF. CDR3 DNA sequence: TGTGCCAGCAGCTTAGTTGGGACGCGAGGCACAGATACGCAGTATTTT. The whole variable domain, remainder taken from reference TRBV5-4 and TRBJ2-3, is ETGVTQSPTHLIKTRGQQVTLRCSSQSGHNTVSWYQQALGQGPQFIFQYYREEENGRGNFPPRFSGLQFPNYSSELNVNALELDDSALYLCASSLVGTRGTDTQYFGPGTRLTVL.

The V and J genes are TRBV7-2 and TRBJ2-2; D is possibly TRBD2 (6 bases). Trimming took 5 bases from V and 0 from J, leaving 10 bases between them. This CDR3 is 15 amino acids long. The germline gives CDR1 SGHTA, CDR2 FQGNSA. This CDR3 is CASSRRLANTGELFF. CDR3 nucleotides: TGTGCCAGCAGCCGGCGACTAGCGAACACCGGGGAGCTGTTTTTT. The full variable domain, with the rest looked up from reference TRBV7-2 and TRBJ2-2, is GAGVSQSPSNKVTEKGKDVELRCDPISGHTALYWYRQSLGQGLEFLIYFQGNSAPDKSGLPSDRFSAERTGGSVSTLTIQRTQQEDSAVYLCASSRRLANTGELFFGEGSRLTVL.

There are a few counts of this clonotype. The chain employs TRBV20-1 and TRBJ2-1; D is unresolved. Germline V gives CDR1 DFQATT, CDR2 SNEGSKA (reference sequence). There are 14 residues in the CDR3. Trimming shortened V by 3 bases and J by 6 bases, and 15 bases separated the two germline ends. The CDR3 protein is CSASDPTGLNEQFF. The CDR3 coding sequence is TGCAGTGCTAGCGACCCCACGGGCCTCAATGAGCAGTTCTTC.

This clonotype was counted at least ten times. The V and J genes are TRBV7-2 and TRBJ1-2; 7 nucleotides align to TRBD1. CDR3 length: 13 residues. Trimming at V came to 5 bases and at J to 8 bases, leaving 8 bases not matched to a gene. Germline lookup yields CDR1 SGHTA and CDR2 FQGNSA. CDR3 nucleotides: TGTGCCAGCAGCCGGTATAGGGGGCACGGCTACACCTTC. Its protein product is CASSRYRGHGYTF.

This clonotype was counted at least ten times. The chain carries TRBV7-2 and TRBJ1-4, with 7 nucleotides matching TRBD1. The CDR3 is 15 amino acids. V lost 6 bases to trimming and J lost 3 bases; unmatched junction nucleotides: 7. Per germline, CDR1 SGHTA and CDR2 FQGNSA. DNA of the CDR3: TGTGCCAGCAGTCCCTGGGGACAGCCTAATGAAAAACTGTTTTTT. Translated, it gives CASSPWGQPNEKLFF.

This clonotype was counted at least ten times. The CDR3 DNA reads as TGTGCCAGCAGCTTACTTCTGTCAGGACCGACGGGGAACACCATATATTTT. Encoded protein: CASSLLLSGPTGNTIYF. The J gene is TRBJ1-3, the V gene TRBV7-8; D is unclear. V was trimmed by 2 bases and J by 7 bases, leaving 21 bases between them. Germline V gene data show CDR1 as SGHVS and CDR2 as FQNEAQ. CDR3 length: 17 residues.

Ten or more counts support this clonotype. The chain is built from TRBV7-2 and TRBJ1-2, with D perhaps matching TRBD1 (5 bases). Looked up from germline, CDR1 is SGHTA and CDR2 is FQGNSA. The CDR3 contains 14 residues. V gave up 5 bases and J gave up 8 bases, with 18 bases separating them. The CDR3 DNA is TGTGCCAGCAGCCCGGGACTGCCTGGAGTGGGCTACACCTTC. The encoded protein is CASSPGLPGVGYTF.

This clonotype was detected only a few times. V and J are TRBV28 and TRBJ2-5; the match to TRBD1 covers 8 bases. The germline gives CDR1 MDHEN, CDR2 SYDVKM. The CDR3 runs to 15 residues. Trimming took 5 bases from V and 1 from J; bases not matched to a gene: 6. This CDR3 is CASSPGQGPQETQYF. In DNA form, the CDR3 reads TGTGCCAGCAGTCCAGGACAGGGCCCCCAAGAGACCCAGTACTTC.